This is a list of T cell receptor beta chains from one sample in a study of vaccination and CD4 T cells after COVID-19. For these receptors, no antigen is known. TCRdb called the PCR reads again in MiXCR, with one record for every CDR3 protein. The sample includes roughly 20,000 distinct CDR3 sequences, 44% seen only once; the top ten take around 28%. The specimen comprised CD4+ T cells from blood, cultured in vitro, sampled before SARS-CoV-2 vaccination. The receptors originated from a human donor who had recovered from COVID-19. Both conserved end residues are part of each CDR3. A D gene is named only where the DNA matches it firmly. Size is stated for part of the rows, as once, few or many counts, or as a class when the clone is expanded.

clone_size j_call cdr3_length d_call v_call cdr3_nt cdr3_aa
- TRBJ1-2 12 TRBD1 TRBV2 TGTGCCAGCAGGACAGGGGCCTATGGCTACACCTTC CASRTGAYGYTF
- TRBJ1-1 16 TRBD1 TRBV27 TGTGCCAGCAGTCCCCTTTTGGGGACAGGGGTCACTGAAGCTTTCTTT CASSPLLGTGVTEAFF
few TRBJ2-5 15 - TRBV5-3 TGTGCCAGCAGCTTGGTGGAGGGGCCGTGGGAGACCCAGTACTTC CASSLVEGPWETQYF
- TRBJ2-7 13 TRBD2 TRBV20-1 TGCAGTGCTAGCACGGCTAGCGGGTATGAGCAGTACTTC CSASTASGYEQYF
few TRBJ1-2 13 TRBD1 TRBV20-1 TGCAGTGCTAGAGTCGACAGGGTGGATGGCTACACCTTC CSARVDRVDGYTF
- TRBJ2-1 17 TRBD2 TRBV5-4 TGTGCCAGCAGCTTAATCTGGGGCGGGAGGGCCAGGAATGAGCAGTTCTTC CASSLIWGGRARNEQFF
- TRBJ1-1 14 TRBD1 TRBV19 TGTGCCAGTAGTACTGCCGGGACAGAAGGAGGGGCTTTCTTT CASSTAGTEGGAFF
few TRBJ1-6 15 TRBD1 TRBV18 TGTGCCAGCTCGGCCGACAGGGGGCAAGGAGTACCCCTCCACTTT CASSADRGQGVPLHF
few TRBJ1-1 13 - TRBV7-3 TGTGCCAGCAGCTGGACATATAACACTGAAGCTTTCTTT CASSWTYNTEAFF
few TRBJ1-2 12 - TRBV19 TGTGCCAGTAGTAGGGGGGACTATGGCTACACCTTC CASSRGDYGYTF
- TRBJ2-2 18 TRBD2 TRBV6-2/TRBV6-3 TGTGCCAGCAGTTACGTGCTAGCGGGAGGGCCGTACACCGGGGAGCTGTTTTTT CASSYVLAGGPYTGELFF
- TRBJ2-5 13 - TRBV20-1 TGCAGTGCTAGGGTAGCTGCCCAAGAGACCCAGTACTTC CSARVAAQETQYF
- TRBJ1-1 12 - TRBV30 TGTGCCTGGAGTGTTGACTTAACAGGGGCTTTCTTT CAWSVDLTGAFF
- TRBJ1-3 15 - TRBV25-1 TGTGCCAGCAGTGAATATACGGGCTCTGGAAACACCATATATTTT CASSEYTGSGNTIYF
- TRBJ1-5 12 - TRBV7-2 TGTGCCAGCAGCTTAGGCCATCAGCCCCAGCATTTT CASSLGHQPQHF
- TRBJ1-1 14 - TRBV11-2 TGTGCCAGCAGCTTAGTGACCGGGGGCACTGAAGCTTTCTTT CASSLVTGGTEAFF
medium-sized TRBJ1-5 13 TRBD1 TRBV6-1 TGTGCCAGTTCAGACAGGGGAAAGCAGCCCCAGCATTTT CASSDRGKQPQHF
- TRBJ2-7 17 TRBD2 TRBV6-2/TRBV6-3 TGTGCCAGCAGTTACCCCGTTGTTAGCGGGGTTACCTACGAGCAGTACTTC CASSYPVVSGVTYEQYF
- TRBJ2-3 15 - TRBV6-2/TRBV6-3 TGTGCCAGCAGTTACTCGGGCAGTAGCACAGATACGCAGTATTTT CASSYSGSSTDTQYF
few TRBJ1-2 14 - TRBV6-1 TGTGCCAGCAGTGAAGGGCCGGGGAACTATGGCTACACCTTC CASSEGPGNYGYTF
- TRBJ1-1 16 TRBD1 TRBV7-9 TGTGCCAGCAGCTTAGCGGATCAGGGGGGCGGCACTGAAGCTTTCTTT CASSLADQGGGTEAFF
- TRBJ2-3 16 - TRBV6-2/TRBV6-3 TGTGCCAGCAGTTATGGGCACGATGGCCGCACAGATACGCAGTATTTT CASSYGHDGRTDTQYF
few TRBJ2-1 16 - TRBV20-1 TGCAGTGCTAGAGATCATAGCGATCACTCCTACAATGAGCAGTTCTTC CSARDHSDHSYNEQFF
few TRBJ1-2 12 - TRBV20-1 TGCAGTGCTAGGGACCGGGACTATGGCTACACCTTC CSARDRDYGYTF
- TRBJ2-3 19 TRBD2 TRBV10-3 TGTGCCATCAGTGCCACCATTGACCCTAGCGGGGGTAGCACAGATACGCAGTATTTT CAISATIDPSGGSTDTQYF
few TRBJ2-5 15 TRBD1 TRBV2 TGTGCCAGCAGTGAACGGACAGGGAACCGAGAGACCCAGTACTTC CASSERTGNRETQYF
- TRBJ1-5 15 - TRBV12-3/TRBV12-4 TGTGCCAGCAGTAGGGACAAAGTTAGCAATCAGCCCCAGCATTTT CASSRDKVSNQPQHF
- TRBJ1-5 14 - TRBV20-1 TGCAGTGCTAGCTCACAGTATAGCAATCAGCCCCAGCATTTT CSASSQYSNQPQHF
few TRBJ1-2 16 TRBD1 TRBV4-1 TGCGCCAGCAGCCCCGCCCGGCAGGGGGCTCACTATGGCTACACCTTC CASSPARQGAHYGYTF
- TRBJ2-1 15 TRBD1 TRBV24-1 TGTGCCACCAGTGCCCGGACAGGTGAACACAATGAGCAGTTCTTC CATSARTGEHNEQFF
- TRBJ2-7 15 TRBD1 TRBV27 TGTGCCAGCAGTTTCGCGGGACAGGAATCCTACGAGCAGTACTTC CASSFAGQESYEQYF
- TRBJ2-3 16 TRBD2 TRBV7-2 TGTGCCAGCAGCTTAGTTGGGGGAGGGAGCACAGATACGCAGTATTTT CASSLVGGGSTDTQYF
- TRBJ2-3 16 TRBD1 TRBV28 TGTGCCAGCAGTTTACATCCGGGACAGGGGGCTCAGACGCAGTATTTT CASSLHPGQGAQTQYF
- TRBJ2-1 13 - TRBV20-1 TGCAGTGCTAGCTTTTCCAGTAACAATGAGCAGTTCTTC CSASFSSNNEQFF
few TRBJ1-1 13 - TRBV29-1 TGCAGCGTTGTACTGGGGGCGAACACTGAAGCTTTCTTT CSVVLGANTEAFF
few TRBJ1-2 15 - TRBV6-5 TGTGCCAGCAGTTACGAGGTCCAAGCTAACTATGGCTACACCTTC CASSYEVQANYGYTF
- TRBJ2-7 16 TRBD1 TRBV19 TGTGCCAGTAGTATAGGGGGGACAGGGGCCTCCTACGAGCAGTACTTC CASSIGGTGASYEQYF
- TRBJ1-1 13 - TRBV19 TGTGCCAGTTTTGGGAAACAGAACACTGAAGCTTTCTTT CASFGKQNTEAFF
few TRBJ2-3 15 TRBD2 TRBV20-1 TGCAGTGCTAGAGATCCACTAGCGGGAGTTGATACGCAGTATTTT CSARDPLAGVDTQYF
- TRBJ1-1 12 - TRBV20-1 TGCAGTGCTTTTCAACGGAACACTGAAGCTTTCTTT CSAFQRNTEAFF
- TRBJ1-2 14 TRBD1 TRBV18 TGTGCCAGCTCCCCCGGGACAGGGAACTATGGCTACACCTTC CASSPGTGNYGYTF
- TRBJ2-1 17 TRBD2 TRBV27 TGTGCCAGCAGTAGAGGGACTGGCGGGGGGATGTACAATGAGCAGTTCTTC CASSRGTGGGMYNEQFF
once TRBJ1-6 14 - TRBV28 TGTGCCAGCAGTTTATTGGGGGAAAATTCACCCCTCCACTTT CASSLLGENSPLHF
- TRBJ1-2 13 - TRBV6-2/TRBV6-3 TGTGCCAGCAGCCAGAGACAGGACATAGGCTACACCTTC CASSQRQDIGYTF
- TRBJ1-1 13 - TRBV20-1 TGCAGTGCTAGGTCGGGGTCTGGGACTGAAGCTTTCTTT CSARSGSGTEAFF
once TRBJ1-1 13 - TRBV11-2 TGTGCCAGCAGCCTCAAAATGAACACTGAAGCTTTCTTT CASSLKMNTEAFF
- TRBJ1-1 13 - TRBV29-1 TGCAGCGTTGATCCACCGGGTGAGCGGGGAGCTTTCTTT CSVDPPGERGAFF
few TRBJ1-2 13 - TRBV20-1 TGCAGTGCTAGACTCACAGGCAACTATGGCTACACCTTC CSARLTGNYGYTF
few TRBJ1-3 13 - TRBV20-1 TGCAGTGCTACCCCCAGTCCTGGAAACACCATATATTTT CSATPSPGNTIYF
- TRBJ1-1 14 - TRBV6-5 TGTGCCAGCAGTTACCTCGGGGAAGGGACTGAAGCTTTCTTT CASSYLGEGTEAFF
few TRBJ2-3 16 TRBD2 TRBV7-3 TGTGCCAGCAGCTTAAACAGCGGGGGGGCCGGAGATACGCAGTATTTT CASSLNSGGAGDTQYF
few TRBJ2-2 16 TRBD1 TRBV27 TGTGCCAGCAGTGCAGCCGGGACAGGGAACACCGGGGAGCTGTTTTTT CASSAAGTGNTGELFF
- TRBJ1-1 15 - TRBV11-3 TGTGCCAGCAGCCCACGTTCAGACCAGAACACTGAAGCTTTCTTT CASSPRSDQNTEAFF
once TRBJ1-1 13 - TRBV5-1 TGCGCCAGCAGCTTGGGGGCAGGGGCTGAAGCTTTCTTT CASSLGAGAEAFF
few TRBJ1-4 13 TRBD1 TRBV12-3/TRBV12-4 TGTGCCAGCAGTTTGACAGGTGACAGGGAACTGTTTTTT CASSLTGDRELFF